What follows is one T cell receptor (beta chain) and its context. Its antigen is unknown. This record belongs to a study of Graves' ophthalmopathy and Graves' hyperthyroidism. Germline CDR1 is SGHTA and CDR2 is FQGNSA. V was shortened by 7 bases and J by 1 base, with 17 bases between the two germline ends. This CDR3 comprises 15 residues. The authors amplified TCR beta CDR3 regions from RNA transcripts. Amplification began with first-round RT-PCR using HTBI primers, then second-round multiplex PCR was performed. TCRdb called the multiplex PCR reads again in MiXCR, with one record for every CDR3 protein. The repertoire includes over 650,000 distinct CDR3 sequences, over 40% of them detected once, and 3% to 3.5% sits in the top ten. Findings of the study overall: The blood repertoire also included most expanded thyroid clonotypes above 0.001 frequency.

Moderately to severely active ophthalmopathy under 3 months, CAS at least 3, NOSPECS at least 4. In this cohort, patients with other autoimmune diseases, uncontrolled infections, pregnancy or lactation were excluded. The sequence was obtained from an adult man with Graves' ophthalmopathy. The chain recombines TRBV7-2 with TRBJ2-7; D might be TRBD1 or TRBD2, each matching 5 bases. Input material: peripheral blood. The CDR3 sequence is CASIKLRDGSYEQYF. The DNA for the CDR3 is TGTGCCAGCATAAAACTCCGGGACGGGTCCTACGAGCAGTACTTC.